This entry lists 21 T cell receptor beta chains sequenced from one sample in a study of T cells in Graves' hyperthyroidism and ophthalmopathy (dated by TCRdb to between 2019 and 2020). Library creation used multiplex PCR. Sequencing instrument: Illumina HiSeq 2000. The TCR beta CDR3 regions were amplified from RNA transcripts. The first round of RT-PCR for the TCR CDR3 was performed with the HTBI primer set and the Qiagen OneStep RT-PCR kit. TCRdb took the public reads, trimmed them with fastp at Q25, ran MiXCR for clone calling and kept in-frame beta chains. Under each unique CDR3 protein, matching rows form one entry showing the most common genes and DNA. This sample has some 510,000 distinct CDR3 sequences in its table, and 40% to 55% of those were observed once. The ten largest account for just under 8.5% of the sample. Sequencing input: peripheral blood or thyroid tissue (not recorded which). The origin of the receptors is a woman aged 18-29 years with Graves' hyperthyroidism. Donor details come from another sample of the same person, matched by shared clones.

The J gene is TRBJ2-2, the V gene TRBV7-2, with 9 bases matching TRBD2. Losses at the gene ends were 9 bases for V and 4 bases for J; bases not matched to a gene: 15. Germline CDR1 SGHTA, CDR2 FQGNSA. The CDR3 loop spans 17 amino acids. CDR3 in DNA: TGTGCCAGGAGGGACCAGAGCGGGAGGTTTGGCACCGGGGAGCTGTTTTTT. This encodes CARRDQSGRFGTGELFF. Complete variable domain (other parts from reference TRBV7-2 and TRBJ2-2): GAGVSQSPSNKVTEKGKDVELRCDPISGHTALYWYRQSLGQGLEFLIYFQGNSAPDKSGLPSDRFSAERTGGSVSTLTIQRTQQEDSAVYLCARRDQSGRFGTGELFFGEGSRLTVL.

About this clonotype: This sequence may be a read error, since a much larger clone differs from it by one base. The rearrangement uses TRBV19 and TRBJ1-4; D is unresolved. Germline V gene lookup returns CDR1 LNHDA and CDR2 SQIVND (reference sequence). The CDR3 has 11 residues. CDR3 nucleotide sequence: TGTGTCAGTAGTTCGAATGAAAGACTGTTTTTT. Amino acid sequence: CVSSSNERLFF.

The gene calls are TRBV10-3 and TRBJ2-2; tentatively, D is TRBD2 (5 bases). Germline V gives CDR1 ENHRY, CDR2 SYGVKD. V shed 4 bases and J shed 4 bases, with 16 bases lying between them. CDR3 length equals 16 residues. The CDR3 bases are TGTGCCATCAGTGGAACTGACCGGGATGTCACCGGGGAGCTGTTTTTT. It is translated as CAISGTDRDVTGELFF.

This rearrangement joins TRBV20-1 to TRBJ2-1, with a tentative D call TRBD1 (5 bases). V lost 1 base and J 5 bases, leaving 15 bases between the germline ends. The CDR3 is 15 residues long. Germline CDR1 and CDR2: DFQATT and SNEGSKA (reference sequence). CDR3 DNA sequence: TGCAGTGCTAGAGCTAGGGGTCGGATGGACAATGAGCAGTTCTTC. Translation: CSARARGRMDNEQFF.

CDR3: CSAREAGYSNQPQHF. CDR3 nucleotide sequence: TGCAGTGCTAGAGAGGCAGGGTATAGCAATCAGCCCCAGCATTTT. The chain links TRBV20-1 to TRBJ1-5, with a weak D call TRBD1 (5 bases). Trimming took off 0 bases at V and 0 bases at J, with 9 bases between the two ends. The CDR3 sequence is 15 residues long. Per germline, CDR1 DFQATT and CDR2 SNEGSKA (reference sequence).

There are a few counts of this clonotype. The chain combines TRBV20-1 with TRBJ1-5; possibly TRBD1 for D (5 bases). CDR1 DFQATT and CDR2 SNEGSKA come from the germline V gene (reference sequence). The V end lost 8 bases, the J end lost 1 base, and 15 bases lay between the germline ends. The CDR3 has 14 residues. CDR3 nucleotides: TGCAGTTCGCCCGGGTCAGGGAGCAATCAGCCCCAGCATTTT. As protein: CSSPGSGSNQPQHF.

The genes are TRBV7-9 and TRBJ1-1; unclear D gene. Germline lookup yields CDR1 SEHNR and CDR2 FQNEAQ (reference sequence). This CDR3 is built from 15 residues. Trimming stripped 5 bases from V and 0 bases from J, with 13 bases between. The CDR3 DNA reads TGTGCCAGCAGCCAAGATCGGACGGTGAACACTGAAGCTTTCTTT. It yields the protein CASSQDRTVNTEAFF. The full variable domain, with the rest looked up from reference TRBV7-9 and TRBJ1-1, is DTGVSQNPRHKITKRGQNVTFRCDPISEHNRLYWYRQTLGQGPEFLTYFQNEAQLEKSRLLSDRFSAERPKGSFSTLEIQRTEQGDSAMYLCASSQDRTVNTEAFFGQGTRLTVV.

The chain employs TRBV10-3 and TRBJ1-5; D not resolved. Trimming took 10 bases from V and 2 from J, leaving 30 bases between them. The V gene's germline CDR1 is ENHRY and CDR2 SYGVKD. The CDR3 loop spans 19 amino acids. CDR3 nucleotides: TGTGCCAGCACCATATTCCCTAGGGCCCTTCTGAGCGGCAATCAGCCCCAGCATTTT. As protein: CASTIFPRALLSGNQPQHF.

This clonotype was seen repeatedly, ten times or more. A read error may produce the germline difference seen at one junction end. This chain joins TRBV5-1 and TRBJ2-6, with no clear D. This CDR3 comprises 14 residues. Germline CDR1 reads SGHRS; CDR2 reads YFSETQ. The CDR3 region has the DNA TGTGCCAGCAGTTTGGACTCTGGGGCCAACGTCCTGACTTTC. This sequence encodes CASSLDSGANVLTF.

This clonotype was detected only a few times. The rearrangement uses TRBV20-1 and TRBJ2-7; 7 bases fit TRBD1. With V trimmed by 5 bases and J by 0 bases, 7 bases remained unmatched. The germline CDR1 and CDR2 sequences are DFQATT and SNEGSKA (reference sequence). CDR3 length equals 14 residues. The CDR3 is CSADNYRGSYEQYF. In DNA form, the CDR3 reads TGCAGTGCTGATAATTACAGGGGCTCCTACGAGCAGTACTTC.

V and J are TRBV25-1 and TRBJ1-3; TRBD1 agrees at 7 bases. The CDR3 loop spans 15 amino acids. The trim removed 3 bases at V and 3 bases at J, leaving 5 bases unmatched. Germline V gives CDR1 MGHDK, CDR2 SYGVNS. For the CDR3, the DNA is TGTGCCAGCAGTGATCTTGGGACAGTTGGAAACACCATATATTTT. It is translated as CASSDLGTVGNTIYF.

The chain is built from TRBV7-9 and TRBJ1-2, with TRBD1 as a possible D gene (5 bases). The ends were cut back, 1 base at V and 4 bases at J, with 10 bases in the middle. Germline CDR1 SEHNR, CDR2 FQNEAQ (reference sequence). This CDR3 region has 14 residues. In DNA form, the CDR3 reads TGTGCCAGCAGCTTAGATAGGGGAACCTATGGCTACACCTTC. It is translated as CASSLDRGTYGYTF.

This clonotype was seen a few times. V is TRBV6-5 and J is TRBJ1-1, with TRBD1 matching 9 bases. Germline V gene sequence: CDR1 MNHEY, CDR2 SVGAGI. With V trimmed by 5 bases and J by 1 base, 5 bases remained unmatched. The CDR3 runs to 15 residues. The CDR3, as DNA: TGTGCCAGCAGTACGCCACAGGGGGCGAACACTGAAGCTTTCTTT. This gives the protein CASSTPQGANTEAFF.

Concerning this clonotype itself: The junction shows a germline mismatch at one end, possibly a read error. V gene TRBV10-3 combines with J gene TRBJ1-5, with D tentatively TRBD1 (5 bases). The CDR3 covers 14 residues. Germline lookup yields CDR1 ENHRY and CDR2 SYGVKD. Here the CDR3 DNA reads TGTGCCAGCAGTTATCTCGGGGGATTAGTGACCCAGCATTTT. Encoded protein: CASSYLGGLVTQHF.

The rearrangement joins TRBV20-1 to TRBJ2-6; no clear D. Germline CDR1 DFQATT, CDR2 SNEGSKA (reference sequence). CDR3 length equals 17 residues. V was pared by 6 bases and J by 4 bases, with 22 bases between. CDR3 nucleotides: TGCAGTGCCGAAGGACCGTCGTTGGGTTCCGGGGCCAACGTCCTGACTTTC. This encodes CSAEGPSLGSGANVLTF.

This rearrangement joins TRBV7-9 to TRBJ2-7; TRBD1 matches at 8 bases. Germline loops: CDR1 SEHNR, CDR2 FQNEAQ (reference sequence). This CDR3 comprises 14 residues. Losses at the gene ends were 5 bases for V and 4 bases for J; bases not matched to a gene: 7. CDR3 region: CASSVRDRSYEQYF. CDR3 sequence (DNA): TGTGCCAGCAGCGTCCGGGACAGGTCTTACGAGCAGTACTTC.

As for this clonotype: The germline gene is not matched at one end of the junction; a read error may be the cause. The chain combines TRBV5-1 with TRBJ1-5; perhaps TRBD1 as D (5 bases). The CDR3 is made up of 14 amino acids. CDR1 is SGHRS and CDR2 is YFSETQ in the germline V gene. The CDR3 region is CASSLWGSDQPPHF. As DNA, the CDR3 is TGCGCCAGCAGCTTGTGGGGGAGCGATCAGCCCCCGCATTTT.

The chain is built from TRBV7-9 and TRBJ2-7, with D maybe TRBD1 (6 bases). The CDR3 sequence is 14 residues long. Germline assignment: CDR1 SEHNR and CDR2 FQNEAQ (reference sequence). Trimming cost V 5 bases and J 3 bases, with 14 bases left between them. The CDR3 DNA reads TGTGCCAGCAGCCCCCGGGACACCATCTACGAGCAGTACTTC. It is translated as CASSPRDTIYEQYF.

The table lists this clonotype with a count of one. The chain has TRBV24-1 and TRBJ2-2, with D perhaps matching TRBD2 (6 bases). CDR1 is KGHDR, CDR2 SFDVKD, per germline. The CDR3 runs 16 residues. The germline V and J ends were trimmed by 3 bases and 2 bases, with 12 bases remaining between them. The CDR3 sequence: CATSDPLGLNTGELFF. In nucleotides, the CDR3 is TGTGCCACCAGTGATCCCCTGGGACTCAACACCGGGGAGCTGTTTTTT.

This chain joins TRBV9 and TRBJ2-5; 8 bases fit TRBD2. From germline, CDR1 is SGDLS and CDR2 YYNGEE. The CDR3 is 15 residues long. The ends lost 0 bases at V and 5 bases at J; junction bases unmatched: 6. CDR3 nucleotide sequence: TGTGCCAGCAGCGTAGAGAATAGCGGGACGGAGACCCAGTACTTC. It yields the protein CASSVENSGTETQYF. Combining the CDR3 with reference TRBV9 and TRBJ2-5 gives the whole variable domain DSGVTQTPKHLITATGQRVTLRCSPRSGDLSVYWYQQSLDQGLQFLIQYYNGEERAKGNILERFSAQQFPDLHSELNLSSLELGDSALYFCASSVENSGTETQYFGPGTRLLVL.

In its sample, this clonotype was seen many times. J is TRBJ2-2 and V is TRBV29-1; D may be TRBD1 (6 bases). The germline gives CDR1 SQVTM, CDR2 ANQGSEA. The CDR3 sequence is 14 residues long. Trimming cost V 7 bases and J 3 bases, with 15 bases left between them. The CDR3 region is CSALGAGDTGELFF. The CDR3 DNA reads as TGCAGCGCCCTGGGGGCAGGAGACACCGGGGAGCTGTTTTTT.